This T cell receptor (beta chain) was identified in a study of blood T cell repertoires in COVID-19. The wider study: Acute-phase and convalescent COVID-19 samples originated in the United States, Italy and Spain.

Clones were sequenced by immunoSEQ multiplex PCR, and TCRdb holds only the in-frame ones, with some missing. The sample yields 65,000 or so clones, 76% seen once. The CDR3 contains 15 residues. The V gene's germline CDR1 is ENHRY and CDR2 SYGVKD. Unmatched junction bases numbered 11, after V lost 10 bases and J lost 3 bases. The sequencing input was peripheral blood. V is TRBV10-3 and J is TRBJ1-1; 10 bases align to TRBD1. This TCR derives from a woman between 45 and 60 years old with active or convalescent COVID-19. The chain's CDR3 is CATLRQGAGDTEAFF. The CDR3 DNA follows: TGTGCCACCCTTCGACAGGGGGCGGGGGACACTGAAGCTTTCTTT.